This entry lists 29 T cell receptor beta chains sequenced from one sample in a study of T cell responses to AZD1222 COVID-19 vaccine. Data came from immunoSEQ multiplex PCR; TCRdb stores just in-frame clones and leaves some out. The table shows 60,000 to 70,000 clones, with 82% occurring only once. This material consisted of peripheral blood, taken on day 0 of AZD1222 vaccination. These receptors all come from an adult in good health.

This clone was counted between two and nine times. This rearrangement joins TRBV28 to TRBJ1-5; D is unresolved. Germline CDR1 and CDR2: MDHEN and SYDVKM. This CDR3 has 14 residues. V was clipped by 6 bases and J by 3 bases, with 12 bases between them. In nucleotides, the CDR3 is TGTGCCAGCAGGAGACCTCGGAACAATCAGCCCCAGCATTTT. The encoded protein is CASRRPRNNQPQHF. Using reference TRBV28 and TRBJ1-5 for the parts outside the CDR3, the full variable domain is DVKVTQSSRYLVKRTGEKVFLECVQDMDHENMFWYRQDPGLGLRLIYFSYDVKMKEKGDIPEGYSVSREKKERFSLILESASTNQTSMYLCASRRPRNNQPQHFGDGTRLSIL.

Written as DNA, the CDR3 is TGTGCCAGCAGCCCAGTGGAGTCTTATGGCTACACCTTC. It specifies CASSPVESYGYTF. This chain joins TRBV2 and TRBJ1-2; D is ambiguous. The V gene lost 6 bases and the J gene lost 5 bases, with 13 bases spanning the gap. The length of the CDR3 is 13 residues. Germline assignment: CDR1 SNHLY and CDR2 FYNNEI.

This rearrangement joins TRBV29-1 to TRBJ2-1; D ambiguous. Germline V lookup: CDR1 SQVTM, CDR2 ANQGSEA. The length of the CDR3 is 11 residues. Trimming removed 7 bases from V and 6 bases from J, with 10 bases in between. The CDR3 region is CSAEATNEQFF. The CDR3 coding sequence is TGCAGCGCCGAGGCCACCAATGAGCAGTTCTTC.

This chain links TRBV6-5 with TRBJ1-3, with D tentatively TRBD1 (6 bases). This CDR3 comprises 15 residues. The germline V gene encodes CDR1 MNHEY and CDR2 SVGAGI. V was trimmed by 10 bases and J by 0 bases, leaving 16 bases between them. Here the CDR3 reads CAIWTALSSGNTIYF. As DNA, the CDR3 is TGTGCCATCTGGACAGCCCTGAGCTCTGGAAACACCATATATTTT.

The CDR3 loop is CAWSTGTPDWEQYF. Written as DNA, the CDR3 is TGTGCCTGGAGTACCGGGACCCCGGATTGGGAGCAGTACTTC. The chain employs TRBV30 and TRBJ2-7; D is tentatively TRBD1 or TRBD2 (5 bases each). V shed 2 bases and J shed 7 bases, with 18 bases lying between them. CDR3 length: 14 amino acids. Germline values: CDR1 GTSNPN, CDR2 SVGIG (reference sequence).

The chain combines TRBV6-5 with TRBJ2-2, with unresolved D. The CDR3 is made up of 14 amino acids. CDR1 MNHEY and CDR2 SVGAGI come from the germline V gene. The V and J ends lost 5 bases and 4 bases respectively, with 11 bases between them. The CDR3 DNA follows: TGTGCCAGCAGTCACAACTTCTTCACCGGGGAGCTGTTTTTT. It encodes CASSHNFFTGELFF.

The V call is TRBV5-6, the J call TRBJ2-1; D is unclear. CDR1 and CDR2 from the germline V gene are SGHDT and YYEEEE. Trimming left V 6 bases short and J 0 bases short, with 16 bases between. This CDR3 has 16 amino acids. The CDR3 reads CASIGLIGVSYNEQFF. In DNA form, the CDR3 reads TGTGCCAGCATTGGCTTGATCGGAGTCTCCTACAATGAGCAGTTCTTC.

This clone was seen only once. CDR3 region: CASSFAPQGLGNTEAFF. CDR3 DNA: TGCGCCAGCAGCTTCGCCCCTCAGGGCTTGGGGAACACTGAAGCTTTCTTT. This rearrangement joins TRBV5-1 to TRBJ1-1, with D perhaps matching TRBD1 (5 bases). CDR3 length: 17 residues. Germline V gene data show CDR1 as SGHRS and CDR2 as YFSETQ. The ends were cut back, 2 bases at V and 1 base at J, with 18 bases in the middle.

This clone showed up just a few times. V gene TRBV5-4 combines with J gene TRBJ2-7, with D uncertain. Germline CDR1 and CDR2: SGHNT and YYREEE (reference sequence). This CDR3 contains 12 residues. The V and J ends lost 0 bases and 10 bases respectively, with 11 bases between them. The CDR3 region has the DNA TGTGCCAGCAGCTTGGCGGCCGACCGTCAGTACTTC. Translated: CASSLAADRQYF.

V is TRBV5-4 and J is TRBJ1-6; D call uncertain. The CDR3 is 18 amino acids. V was shortened by 3 bases and J by 0 bases, with 16 bases between the two germline ends. CDR1 SGHNT and CDR2 YYREEE come from the germline V gene (reference sequence). Here the CDR3 reads CASSSLHDASSYNSPLHF. CDR3 coding DNA: TGTGCCAGCAGCTCACTCCACGACGCCAGCTCCTATAATTCACCCCTCCACTTT.

The CDR3: CASSPSSKGVDGYTF. As DNA, the CDR3 is TGTGCCAGCAGCCCTTCAAGTAAGGGGGTGGATGGCTACACCTTC. The V and J genes are TRBV3-1 (or the pseudogene TRBV3-2) and TRBJ1-2; perhaps TRBD1 as D (6 bases). Trimming took 4 bases from V and 6 from J, leaving 18 bases between them. CDR1 is LGHDT, CDR2 YNNKEL, per germline (reference sequence). The CDR3 extends over 15 amino acids.

This chain links TRBV5-4 with TRBJ2-2; TRBD1 matches 7 bases. CDR1 is SGHNT, CDR2 YYREEE, per germline (reference sequence). V lost 0 bases, J lost 1 base, and 6 bases stayed unmatched. The CDR3 consists of 17 residues. This CDR3 is CASSLAVRQGNTGELFF. The DNA of the CDR3 is TGTGCCAGCAGCTTGGCCGTTAGACAGGGGAACACCGGGGAGCTGTTTTTT.

The chain uses TRBV2 and TRBJ2-1, with 7 bases fitting TRBD1. V trimming: 2 bases; J trimming: 7 bases; junction bases outside the gene matches: 11. Germline values: CDR1 SNHLY, CDR2 FYNNEI. The CDR3 covers 16 residues. Here the CDR3 reads CASSELGEQGRNEQFF. CDR3 DNA: TGTGCCAGCAGTGAACTGGGGGAACAGGGGCGGAATGAGCAGTTCTTC.

The rearrangement links TRBV4-1 to TRBJ1-2; a possible D gene is TRBD1 (5 bases). This CDR3 region has 14 residues. CDR1 and CDR2 (germline): MGHRA, YSYEKL. V was trimmed by 0 bases and J by 3 bases, leaving 8 bases between them. In DNA form, the CDR3 reads TGCGCCAGCAGCCAAGATTGGGGGGACTATGGCTACACCTTC. It is translated as CASSQDWGDYGYTF.

The chain recombines TRBV11-3 with TRBJ1-3; no clear D gene. V gave up 5 bases and J gave up 0 bases, with 8 bases separating them. This CDR3 is 14 amino acids long. CDR1 is SGHNT, CDR2 YENEEA, per germline. The CDR3 here is CASSAYSSGNTIYF. The CDR3 bases are TGTGCCAGCAGCGCCTATAGCTCTGGAAACACCATATATTTT.

The genes are TRBV28 and TRBJ1-5; 9 nucleotides agree with TRBD1. Trimming took 6 bases from V and 5 from J; bases not matched to a gene: 8. The CDR3 is 15 amino acids. From germline, CDR1 is MDHEN and CDR2 SYDVKM. CDR3 coding DNA: TGTGCCAGCAGCCCACGTGGGACAGGGTATCAGCCCCAGCATTTT. This encodes CASSPRGTGYQPQHF.

This chain connects TRBV5-1 to TRBJ2-1; D is possibly TRBD2 (5 bases). CDR1 and CDR2 from the germline V gene are SGHRS and YFSETQ. The CDR3 spans 17 residues. Trimming shortened V by 4 bases and J by 0 bases, and 17 bases separated the two germline ends. The CDR3 DNA reads as TGCGCCAGCAGCCTTCTTGGACTGTTGAGCTCCTACAATGAGCAGTTCTTC. This encodes CASSLLGLLSSYNEQFF. Based on the CDR3 plus reference TRBV5-1 and TRBJ2-1, the full variable domain is KAGVTQTPRYLIKTRGQQVTLSCSPISGHRSVSWYQQTPGQGLQFLFEYFSETQRNKGNFPGRFSGRQFSNSRSEMNVSTLELGDSALYLCASSLLGLLSSYNEQFFGPGTRLTVL.

The rearrangement uses TRBV5-1 and TRBJ2-7; 9 bases are a match to TRBD1. The CDR3 is 15 amino acids. Trimming removed 3 bases from V and 3 bases from J; junction bases left unmatched: 7. Germline lookup yields CDR1 SGHRS and CDR2 YFSETQ. CDR3 nucleotides: TGCGCCAGCAGCTGGGGGGACAGGGACGACTACGAGCAGTACTTC. Protein sequence: CASSWGDRDDYEQYF.

This chain joins TRBV27 and TRBJ2-3, with D maybe TRBD2 (5 bases). The length of the CDR3 is 12 residues. Trimming stripped 6 bases from V and 3 bases from J, with 7 bases between. CDR1 MNHEY and CDR2 SMNVEV come from the germline V gene (reference sequence). CDR3 region: CASRSGTDTQYF. In nucleotides, the CDR3 is TGTGCCAGCAGGTCGGGGACAGATACGCAGTATTTT.

The sample holds one count of this clone. The V and J genes are TRBV5-6 and TRBJ2-7; D possibly matches TRBD1 or TRBD2 (6 bases each). Trimming left V 0 bases short and J 0 bases short, with 10 bases between. The CDR3 has 15 amino acids. In germline, CDR1 is SGHDT, CDR2 YYEEEE. CDR3 coding DNA: TGTGCCAGCAGCTTGGCGGGGGCAAGCTCCTACGAGCAGTACTTC. It codes for CASSLAGASSYEQYF.

The V gene is TRBV5-1, the J gene TRBJ1-4; TRBD1 aligns across 8 bases. The CDR3 contains 14 residues. Unmatched junction bases numbered 3, after V lost 0 bases and J lost 8 bases. The germline V gene encodes CDR1 SGHRS and CDR2 YFSETQ. In DNA, the CDR3 is TGCGCCAGCAGCTTGGGACAGGGGAGCGAAAAACTGTTTTTT. As protein: CASSLGQGSEKLFF.

CDR3 loop: CASSQRGTAATNEKLFF. CDR3 in DNA: TGTGCCAGCAGCCAGAGGGGGACAGCTGCAACTAATGAAAAACTGTTTTTT. The chain carries TRBV14 and TRBJ1-4; 7 bases fit TRBD1. Germline CDR1 and CDR2: SGHDN and FVKESK. The CDR3 is 17 residues long. J lost 0 bases, V lost 3 bases, and 7 bases had no gene match.

This clone was counted a single time. The V call is TRBV27, the J call TRBJ2-2, with D perhaps matching TRBD2 (5 bases). V dropped 3 bases and J dropped 0 bases, with 8 bases sitting between them. Germline V gives CDR1 MNHEY, CDR2 SMNVEV (reference sequence). The CDR3 consists of 15 residues. In nucleotides, the CDR3 is TGTGCCAGCAGTTTGAGCGGAACGAACACCGGGGAGCTGTTTTTT. Its translation: CASSLSGTNTGELFF.

This chain joins TRBV19 and TRBJ2-7, with 8 bases aligning to TRBD1. CDR1 and CDR2 (germline): LNHDA, SQIVND (reference sequence). V lost 5 bases, J lost 4 bases, and 7 bases stayed unmatched. The CDR3 covers 14 residues. CDR3 DNA: TGTGCCAGTAGTTTCGGACAGGGACCTTACGAGCAGTACTTC. Translating gives CASSFGQGPYEQYF.

In the case of this clone: A read error is possible here, since a much larger clone lies one base away. V is TRBV14 and J is TRBJ1-2, with 7 bases fitting TRBD1. The V gene's germline CDR1 is SGHDN and CDR2 FVKESK. V dropped 5 bases and J dropped 2; count of bases not matched to a gene: 2. The CDR3 consists of 13 residues. In nucleotides, the CDR3 is TGTGCCAGCAGCGAGGGACAGAACTATGGCTACACCTTC. Amino acid sequence: CASSEGQNYGYTF.

The chain couples TRBV7-9 to TRBJ1-3; 11 bases are shared with TRBD1. This CDR3 has 16 amino acids. With V trimmed by 5 bases and J by 0 bases, 3 bases remained unmatched. Germline V gene data show CDR1 as SEHNR and CDR2 as FQNEAQ (reference sequence). Here the CDR3 DNA reads TGTGCCAGCAGCCGGGACAGGGGGTCCTCTGGAAACACCATATATTTT. It translates to CASSRDRGSSGNTIYF.

The chain is built from TRBV4-2 and TRBJ1-2; weak D call: TRBD1 (6 bases). The CDR3 is 13 residues long. With 4 bases removed from V and 3 bases from J, the gap between germline ends came to 9 bases. Per the germline V gene, CDR1 is LGHNA and CDR2 is YNFKEQ. DNA of the CDR3: TGTGCCAGCAGCCGGGACACCGACTATGGCTACACCTTC. Protein: CASSRDTDYGYTF.

This clone has only a few counts. The V gene is TRBV11-3, the J gene TRBJ2-7, with a tentative D call TRBD2 (5 bases). V lost 1 base and J lost 5, with 12 bases in between. The CDR3 extends over 14 amino acids. Per germline, CDR1 SGHNT and CDR2 YENEEA. The CDR3 is CASSLGRGTHEQYF. CDR3 in DNA: TGTGCCAGCAGCTTAGGTCGGGGAACCCACGAGCAGTACTTC.

This chain links TRBV5-5 with TRBJ2-3; no clear D. This CDR3 is built from 16 residues. Germline V gene lookup returns CDR1 SGHKS and CDR2 YYEKEE (reference sequence). Trimming left V 0 bases short and J 3 bases short, with 14 bases between. The CDR3 nucleotides read TGTGCCAGCAGCTTGGGATTTGGAGCAGGTACAGATACGCAGTATTTT. This encodes CASSLGFGAGTDTQYF.